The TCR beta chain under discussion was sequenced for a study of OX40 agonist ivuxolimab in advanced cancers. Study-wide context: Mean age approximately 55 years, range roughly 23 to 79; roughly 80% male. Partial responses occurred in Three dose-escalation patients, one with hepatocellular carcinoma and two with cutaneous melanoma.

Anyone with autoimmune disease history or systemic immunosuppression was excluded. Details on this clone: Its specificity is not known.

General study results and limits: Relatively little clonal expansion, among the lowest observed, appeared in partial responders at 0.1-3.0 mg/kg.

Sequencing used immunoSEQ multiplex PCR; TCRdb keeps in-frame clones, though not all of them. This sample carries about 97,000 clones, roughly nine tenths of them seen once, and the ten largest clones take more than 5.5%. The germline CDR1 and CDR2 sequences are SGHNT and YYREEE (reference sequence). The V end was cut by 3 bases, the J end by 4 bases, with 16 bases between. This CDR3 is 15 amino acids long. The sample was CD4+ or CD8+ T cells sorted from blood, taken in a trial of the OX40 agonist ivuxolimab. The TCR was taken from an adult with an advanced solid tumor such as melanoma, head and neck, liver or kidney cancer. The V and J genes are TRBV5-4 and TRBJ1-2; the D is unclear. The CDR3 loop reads CASSSPQEQTYGYTF. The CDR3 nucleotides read TGTGCCAGCAGCTCCCCCCAGGAACAAACCTATGGCTACACCTTC.